These T cell receptor beta chains were read from a single sample in a study of T cell responses to AZD1222 COVID-19 vaccine. The repertoire was sequenced with immunoSEQ multiplex PCR; TCRdb's copy has only in-frame clones and lacks some. The sample lists under 150,000 clones; around 92% were seen once. Sequencing was performed on peripheral blood, taken 28 days after the second AZD1222 dose. These receptors came from an adult who received the AZD1222 COVID-19 vaccine. Both conserved end residues are trimmed from each CDR3. A D gene is named only where the DNA matches it firmly.

d_gene: NA; v_gene: TRBV6-5; len: 12; j_gene: TRBJ1-6; CDR3aa: ARQGKPFGSPLH
d_gene: TRBD1; v_gene: TRBV18; len: 12; j_gene: TRBJ1-5; CDR3aa: ASSPTGAYQPQH
d_gene: NA; v_gene: TRBV11-3; len: 13; j_gene: TRBJ2-1; CDR3aa: ASSPSTPPGNEQF
d_gene: TRBD1; v_gene: TRBV7-9; len: 12; j_gene: TRBJ2-3; CDR3aa: ASSRGQSTDTQY
d_gene: TRBD1; v_gene: TRBV5-1; len: 13; j_gene: TRBJ2-3; CDR3aa: ASSNGQGSTDTQY
d_gene: TRBD1; v_gene: TRBV10-1; len: 16; j_gene: TRBJ1-5; CDR3aa: ASSEGRGTADGGQPQH
d_gene: TRBD2; v_gene: TRBV2; len: 13; j_gene: TRBJ2-7; CDR3aa: ASNSPLAGRDEQY
d_gene: NA; v_gene: TRBV28; len: 10; j_gene: TRBJ1-5; CDR3aa: ASSLPNQPQH
d_gene: NA; v_gene: TRBV19; len: 13; j_gene: TRBJ1-6; CDR3aa: ASSLQSSYNSPLH
d_gene: NA; v_gene: TRBV15; len: 12; j_gene: TRBJ2-2; CDR3aa: ATSVQQGPGELF
d_gene: NA; v_gene: TRBV27; len: 12; j_gene: TRBJ1-1; CDR3aa: ASAWVRGNTEAF
d_gene: TRBD1; v_gene: TRBV19; len: 13; j_gene: TRBJ1-2; CDR3aa: ASSPTGGNLYGYT
d_gene: TRBD2; v_gene: TRBV7-9; len: 14; j_gene: TRBJ2-2; CDR3aa: ALKGVAGEDTGELF
d_gene: TRBD1; v_gene: TRBV7-8; len: 12; j_gene: TRBJ1-2; CDR3aa: ASSSRQGSGGYT
d_gene: TRBD1; v_gene: TRBV10-3; len: 12; j_gene: TRBJ1-5; CDR3aa: ASATGVIEQPQH
d_gene: TRBD1; v_gene: TRBV7-6; len: 14; j_gene: TRBJ2-7; CDR3aa: ASSRFRDRSPYEQY
d_gene: NA; v_gene: TRBV7-8; len: 13; j_gene: TRBJ2-7; CDR3aa: ASSLETGTSGEQY
d_gene: NA; v_gene: TRBV10-3; len: 14; j_gene: TRBJ2-1; CDR3aa: AISDLGQAPNNEQF
d_gene: NA; v_gene: TRBV5-8; len: 13; j_gene: TRBJ1-1; CDR3aa: ASSPMGPYDTEAF
d_gene: TRBD2; v_gene: TRBV7-8; len: 13; j_gene: TRBJ2-7; CDR3aa: ASSTGTSAFHEQY
d_gene: NA; v_gene: TRBV4-2; len: 12; j_gene: TRBJ2-2; CDR3aa: ASSQVQDTGELF
d_gene: NA; v_gene: TRBV6-1; len: 13; j_gene: TRBJ1-5; CDR3aa: ASSDNIRSNQPQH
d_gene: NA; v_gene: TRBV12-3/TRBV12-4; len: 10; j_gene: TRBJ1-4; CDR3aa: ASRRGVEKLF
d_gene: NA; v_gene: TRBV21-1; len: 13; j_gene: TRBJ1-1; CDR3aa: ASSQPMTDTTEAF
d_gene: TRBD2; v_gene: TRBV5-6; len: 14; j_gene: TRBJ2-7; CDR3aa: ASSPGLAGNSYEQY
d_gene: TRBD1; v_gene: TRBV3-1/TRBV3-2; len: 14; j_gene: TRBJ2-7; CDR3aa: ASSQGTGGSSDEQY
d_gene: TRBD1; v_gene: TRBV9; len: 13; j_gene: TRBJ1-5; CDR3aa: ASSSGQGVNQPQH
d_gene: NA; v_gene: TRBV28; len: 15; j_gene: TRBJ1-4; CDR3aa: ASSPTGRGATNEKLF
d_gene: NA; v_gene: TRBV28; len: 9; j_gene: TRBJ2-1; CDR3aa: ASTSNNEQF
d_gene: NA; v_gene: TRBV28; len: 12; j_gene: TRBJ2-7; CDR3aa: ASSSRLGSREQY
d_gene: NA; v_gene: TRBV6-2/TRBV6-3; len: 15; j_gene: TRBJ2-3; CDR3aa: ASSTDSLNLGGDTQY
d_gene: NA; v_gene: TRBV2; len: 13; j_gene: TRBJ1-5; CDR3aa: ASRRRQGSNQPQH
d_gene: NA; v_gene: TRBV4-3; len: 13; j_gene: TRBJ2-1; CDR3aa: ASSQGGESPAEQF
d_gene: TRBD1; v_gene: TRBV6-2/TRBV6-3; len: 12; j_gene: TRBJ1-2; CDR3aa: ASSFTGDNYGYT
d_gene: NA; v_gene: TRBV27; len: 15; j_gene: TRBJ1-5; CDR3aa: ASRWGGQDSSNQPQH
d_gene: NA; v_gene: TRBV5-1; len: 14; j_gene: TRBJ2-3; CDR3aa: ASSPWFRGESDTQY
d_gene: NA; v_gene: TRBV18; len: 14; j_gene: TRBJ2-4; CDR3aa: ASSPLPVNDQNIQY
d_gene: TRBD1; v_gene: TRBV7-2; len: 12; j_gene: TRBJ1-4; CDR3aa: ASSPDRVGEKLF
d_gene: TRBD2; v_gene: TRBV19; len: 15; j_gene: TRBJ2-1; CDR3aa: ASSITFAGGAYNEQF
d_gene: TRBD2; v_gene: TRBV28; len: 14; j_gene: TRBJ2-3; CDR3aa: ASSLLAGGIADTQY
d_gene: NA; v_gene: TRBV28; len: 10; j_gene: TRBJ1-1; CDR3aa: ATYMGGMGAF
d_gene: TRBD2; v_gene: TRBV4-2; len: 13; j_gene: TRBJ2-5; CDR3aa: ASSQGLAGHETQY
d_gene: NA; v_gene: TRBV7-8; len: 17; j_gene: TRBJ2-3; CDR3aa: ASTRRLRGFAGNTDTQY
d_gene: NA; v_gene: TRBV7-2; len: 12; j_gene: TRBJ2-7; CDR3aa: ASSPREGSYEQY
d_gene: NA; v_gene: TRBV5-6; len: 9; j_gene: TRBJ1-1; CDR3aa: ASMGVTEAF
d_gene: TRBD1; v_gene: TRBV5-1; len: 12; j_gene: TRBJ1-1; CDR3aa: ASSNTGGGLGAF
d_gene: NA; v_gene: TRBV7-8; len: 11; j_gene: TRBJ2-7; CDR3aa: ASSLAWGYEQY
d_gene: NA; v_gene: TRBV28; len: 12; j_gene: TRBJ2-1; CDR3aa: ASSVSAGYNEQF